This is a list of T cell receptor beta chains from one sample in a study of type 1 regulatory T cells. Their antigen targets remain unknown. One entry per CDR3 protein, called by TCRdb with MiXCR from the reads. The table records about 60,000 distinct CDR3 sequences, roughly two thirds of them present only once. Source material: cultured non-Tr1 T cells, either the whole culture or a sorted T cell fraction (not recorded which). The receptors shown here come from a human donor in good health. CDR3s include the opening cysteine and the closing phenylalanine or tryptophan. A D gene is named only where the DNA matches it firmly. Rows give clone size only sometimes, using once, few, many, or a class for an expanded clone.

v_call,d_call,clone_size,cdr3_length,j_call,cdr3_nt,cdr3_aa
TRBV5-4,.,few,16,TRBJ2-6,TGTGCCAGCAGCTTAGTATCCTTCTCTGGGGCCAACGTCCTGACTTTC,CASSLVSFSGANVLTF
TRBV7-2,TRBD2,.,16,TRBJ2-7,TGTGCCAGCAGACCGAATCCTAGCGGCCTAGCCTACGAGCAGTACTTC,CASRPNPSGLAYEQYF
TRBV7-6,.,.,14,TRBJ2-2,TGTGCCAGCAGCGTACAGAGGCACACCGGGGAGCTGTTTTTT,CASSVQRHTGELFF
TRBV5-6,.,once,13,TRBJ2-7,TGTGCCAGCAGTCTTCGACAGGTCTACGAGCAGTACTTC,CASSLRQVYEQYF
TRBV30,.,.,14,TRBJ1-1,TGTGCCTGGAAACCCCCGGGGACGGTCACTGAAGCTTTCTTT,CAWKPPGTVTEAFF
TRBV5-1,TRBD2,.,15,TRBJ2-5,TGCGCCAGCAGCAGCAGCGGGAGGGCGGAAGAGACCCAGTACTTC,CASSSSGRAEETQYF
TRBV20-1,TRBD2,.,16,TRBJ2-3,TGCAGTGCTAGCACCCGGACTAGCGGGATTTCTAATACGCAGTATTTT,CSASTRTSGISNTQYF
TRBV20-1,.,.,15,TRBJ2-7,TGCAGTGCTAGTATCTGGGGAAGCAGCTCCTACGAGCAGTACTTC,CSASIWGSSSYEQYF
TRBV24-1,TRBD1,.,12,TRBJ2-7,TGTGCCACGGGACAGGGCTCTGGCGAGCAGTACTTC,CATGQGSGEQYF
TRBV20-1,.,few,15,TRBJ1-2,TGCAGTGCTAGAGACGTCGAATCACCAAGGCATGGCTACACCTTC,CSARDVESPRHGYTF
TRBV5-1,TRBD2,once,16,TRBJ2-5,TGCGCCAGCAGCCTCCGACTAGCGGGGATACAAGAGACCCAGTACTTC,CASSLRLAGIQETQYF
TRBV6-2/TRBV6-3,.,few,12,TRBJ2-7,TGTGCTAGCAGTTTGGCAGCCTACGAGCAGTACTTC,CASSLAAYEQYF
TRBV7-2,.,.,13,TRBJ2-7,TGTGCCAGCAGCTTAGGGAGTACCTACGAGCAGTACTTC,CASSLGSTYEQYF
TRBV7-9,TRBD1,.,14,TRBJ2-3,TGTGCCAGCAGCCAGGACAGGGAAGCAGATACGCAGTATTTT,CASSQDREADTQYF
TRBV29-1,.,few,14,TRBJ1-1,TGCAGCGTTGTAAGGGGTGATATGAACACTGAAGCTTTCTTT,CSVVRGDMNTEAFF
TRBV6-5,TRBD1,few,16,TRBJ1-1,TGTGCCAGCAGTTACACCACCGGGACAGGGTGGACTGAAGCTTTCTTT,CASSYTTGTGWTEAFF
TRBV11-3,TRBD1,.,16,TRBJ2-1,TGTGCCAGCAGTCCCGGGACAGGGGAGAATTACAATGAGCAGTTCTTC,CASSPGTGENYNEQFF
TRBV6-1,TRBD1,.,14,TRBJ2-7,TGTGCCAGCAGTGAAGGGACAGGGACCTACGAGCAGTACTTC,CASSEGTGTYEQYF
TRBV20-1,TRBD2,.,15,TRBJ2-3,TGCAGTGCTAGAGATCGAGTAGCGGGATCAGATACGCAGTATTTT,CSARDRVAGSDTQYF
TRBV4-3,.,.,14,TRBJ2-3,TGCGCCAGCAGCCAAGATTATGGAGACGATACGCAGTATTTT,CASSQDYGDDTQYF
TRBV12-3/TRBV12-4,.,many,15,TRBJ2-7,TGTGCCAGCAGTTTAGTGGCAGGCAGCTCCTACGAGCAGTACTTC,CASSLVAGSSYEQYF
TRBV7-2,.,few,15,TRBJ2-7,TGTGCCAGCAGCTCCAAACAGGGAATCAAGCTCTTGCAGTACTTC,CASSSKQGIKLLQYF
TRBV5-4,TRBD1,few,15,TRBJ1-2,TGTGCCAGCAGCGCGGACAGGGGGCAGTCGGGAGGCTACACCTTC,CASSADRGQSGGYTF
TRBV7-9,.,once,14,TRBJ1-1,TGTGCCAGCAGCTTCTTGAGCCCGAACACTGAAGCTTTCTTT,CASSFLSPNTEAFF
TRBV6-2/TRBV6-3,.,.,16,TRBJ2-7,TGTGCCAGCAGTTACTCGAAAAAAACGTCCGCCTACGAGCAGTACTTC,CASSYSKKTSAYEQYF
TRBV5-4,.,.,13,TRBJ2-5,TGTGTCAGCAGCGTTCGTAAGACGGAGACCCAGTACTTC,CVSSVRKTETQYF
TRBV7-2,TRBD1,few,14,TRBJ2-2,TGTGCCAGCAGCAACAACAGGGGTGGCGGGGAGCTGTTTTTT,CASSNNRGGGELFF
TRBV2,TRBD2,.,15,TRBJ2-3,TGTGCCAGCAGACAACTAGCGTTAACGACAGATACGCAGTATTTT,CASRQLALTTDTQYF
TRBV20-1,.,.,13,TRBJ2-7,TGCAGTGCTAGGGACAGCTTATACTACGAGCAGTACTTC,CSARDSLYYEQYF
TRBV7-9,TRBD2,.,18,TRBJ2-2,TGTGCCAGCAGCTACCGACTAGCGGGAGGGCCGGGGACCGGGGAGCTGTTTTTT,CASSYRLAGGPGTGELFF
TRBV6-5,TRBD2,.,14,TRBJ2-1,TGTGCCAGCATGCTAGCGGGACCCTACAATGAGCAGTTCTTC,CASMLAGPYNEQFF
TRBV4-2,TRBD1,.,14,TRBJ1-6,TGTGCCAGCAACGACAGGGTTGATAATTCACCCCTCCACTTT,CASNDRVDNSPLHF
TRBV12-3/TRBV12-4,TRBD1,once,15,TRBJ1-2,TGTGCCAGCAGCCACGTCCGGACAGGGGGGGATGGCTACACCTTC,CASSHVRTGGDGYTF
TRBV7-9,.,.,12,TRBJ2-3,TGTGCCAGCAGCTTCGTTACAGATACGCAGTATTTT,CASSFVTDTQYF
TRBV6-1,.,.,16,TRBJ2-3,TGTGCCAGCGGGGGAGGGGGGGTAACGGTGACAGATACGCAGTATTTT,CASGGGGVTVTDTQYF
TRBV28,TRBD1,.,13,TRBJ2-1,TGTGCCAGCAGTTTTACCCGGGACAGGGATAAGTTCTTC,CASSFTRDRDKFF
TRBV6-1,TRBD2,.,16,TRBJ2-2,TGTGCCAGCAGTGAAGCGCCGGGGGTAGCGGGAGTCAAGCTGTTTTTT,CASSEAPGVAGVKLFF
TRBV20-1,.,.,13,TRBJ2-3,TGCAGTACGCACGCACGTCTTAAGGATACGCAGTATTTT,CSTHARLKDTQYF